These 7 T cell receptor beta chains were all obtained from the same sample, sequenced in a study of Ad26.COV2.S vaccination and SARS-CoV-2 variants. This table comes from immunoSEQ multiplex PCR, and its TCRdb copy is limited to in-frame clones, with some not included. The sample records about 400,000 clones, approximately 87% being singletons. Treatment indicated: some 20 received Ad26.COV2.S at low or high dose, single or two shots; 5 received placebo; per-sample allocation not given. Vaccine and placebo recipients were sampled on day 63 after the first injection. Specimen: peripheral blood, collected in a trial of Ad26.COV2.S vaccine versus placebo. The receptors were sampled from a person aged 18-60 years who received the Ad26.COV2.S COVID-19 vaccine or a placebo.

In its sample, this clone was seen a few times. The J gene is TRBJ2-5, the V gene TRBV11-2; tentatively, D is TRBD1 (5 bases). Trimming cost V 1 base and J 2 bases, with 11 bases left between them. The CDR3 is made up of 15 amino acids. Germline loops: CDR1 SGHAT, CDR2 FQNNGV. The chain's CDR3 is CASSLAGYRQETQYF. DNA of the CDR3: TGTGCCAGCAGCTTAGCAGGGTACCGACAAGAGACCCAGTACTTC.

V usage is TRBV6-5 and J usage is TRBJ1-4, with D possibly being TRBD1 (5 bases). V was trimmed by 10 bases and J by 7 bases, leaving 13 bases between them. This CDR3 spans 12 amino acids. Germline V gives CDR1 MNHEY, CDR2 SVGAGI. The CDR3 nucleotides are TGTGCCACCACGGACGGGACTGAAAAACTGTTTTTT. Protein product: CATTDGTEKLFF.

J is TRBJ2-3 and V is TRBV19, with TRBD2 identical over 10 bases. Germline V gene data show CDR1 as LNHDA and CDR2 as SQIVND (reference sequence). The CDR3 spans 15 residues. V lost 7 bases and J lost 6; bases outside the gene matches: 10. The CDR3, as DNA: TGTGCCAGTAAAGGTAGCGGGGGGACGCGGGATACGCAGTATTTT. Translation gives CASKGSGGTRDTQYF.

This chain links TRBV5-1 with TRBJ2-7; D is unclear. V was clipped by 1 base and J by 4 bases, with 9 bases between them. This CDR3 spans 13 amino acids. Looked up from germline, CDR1 is SGHRS and CDR2 is YFSETQ. The CDR3: CASSLWAEYEQYF. CDR3 DNA: TGCGCCAGCAGCTTGTGGGCGGAATACGAGCAGTACTTC.

This clone was found a few times. The genes are TRBV11-2 and TRBJ1-5; D ambiguous. The CDR3 loop spans 13 amino acids. V shed 8 bases and J shed 5 bases, with 13 bases lying between them. Germline CDR1 and CDR2: SGHAT and FQNNGV. CDR3 residues: CASRKRSDQPQHF. The CDR3 nucleotides are TGTGCCAGCCGAAAGAGGTCTGATCAGCCCCAGCATTTT.

Concerning this clone itself: The junction does not match germline at one end; this may be a read error. The J gene is TRBJ2-5, the V gene TRBV7-7, with 7 bases lining up with TRBD1. Germline V gene data show CDR1 as SSHAT and CDR2 as FNYEAQ (reference sequence). The CDR3 totals 14 residues. Here the CDR3 reads CASSLAGGGETQYF. The CDR3, as DNA: TGTGCTAGCAGCTTAGCAGGGGGTGGGGAGACCCAGTACTTC.

V usage is TRBV5-6 and J usage is TRBJ2-3, with TRBD2 matching over 8 bases. The CDR3 covers 17 residues. The junction had 14 bases not matched to a gene; V was cut back by 6 bases and J by 2 bases. CDR1 and CDR2 from the germline V gene are SGHDT and YYEEEE. This CDR3 reads CASTLGASGGFTDTQYF. The DNA of the CDR3 is TGTGCCAGCACCCTTGGGGCCAGCGGGGGATTCACAGATACGCAGTATTTT.